The 10 T cell receptor beta chains reported below all come from one sample, sequenced in a study of molecular identifiers for immune sequencing clone quantification. MiXCR was run by TCRdb on the PCR reads, yielding one entry per CDR3 protein. In the table there are around 460,000 distinct CDR3 sequences, 20% to 25% of which are singletons. Input material: naive CD8+ T cells from blood, with Jurkat cell RNA spiked in. Subset in this sample: FACS-sorted CD8+CD4-CCR7+CD45RA+ naive T cells. These receptors came from a human donor in good health. Some libraries in this study had Jurkat cell RNA spiked in.

In this sample, this clonotype turned up many times. V and J are TRBV19 and TRBJ1-5, with D possibly TRBD1 on 6 matching bases. The CDR3 totals 13 residues. V lost 3 bases and J 5 bases, leaving 8 bases between the germline ends. Germline-derived CDR1 and CDR2 are LNHDA and SQIVND (reference sequence). The DNA of the CDR3 is TGTGCCAGTAGTATCTGGACAGATCAGCCCCAGCATTTT. It codes for CASSIWTDQPQHF.

This clonotype was recorded many times. The chain recombines TRBV9 with TRBJ2-2, with no clear D. V shed 3 bases and J shed 1 base, with 13 bases lying between them. The CDR3 covers 16 residues. Germline V gene sequence: CDR1 SGDLS, CDR2 YYNGEE. The CDR3 DNA follows: TGTGCCAGCAGCGCCACCCGGACCGAGAACACCGGGGAGCTGTTTTTT. This translates into CASSATRTENTGELFF.

This clonotype was observed at least ten times. This chain connects TRBV4-3 to TRBJ1-1, with TRBD1 as a possible D gene (5 bases). Germline CDR1 and CDR2: LGHNA and YSLEER. The CDR3 sequence is 16 residues long. Trimming cost V 0 bases and J 5 bases, with 16 bases left between them. The CDR3 is CASSQDFLQGTTEAFF. In nucleotides, the CDR3 is TGCGCCAGCAGCCAAGATTTTCTTCAGGGCACTACTGAAGCTTTCTTT.

In its sample, this clonotype was seen a few times. J is TRBJ2-3 and V is TRBV20-1; D unclear. The germline V gene has CDR1 DFQATT and CDR2 SNEGSKA (reference sequence). The CDR3 totals 14 residues. V shed 0 bases and J shed 0 bases, with 7 bases lying between them. CDR3 amino acids: CSARDESSTDTQYF. CDR3 in DNA: TGCAGTGCTAGAGATGAGTCTAGCACAGATACGCAGTATTTT.

Of note for this clonotype: This may be a read error: a much more frequent sequence differs by one nucleotide. J is TRBJ1-1 and V is TRBV19; perhaps TRBD1 as D (6 bases). The CDR3 runs to 16 residues. Per the germline V gene, CDR1 is LNHDA and CDR2 is SQIVND (reference sequence). Trimming pared 7 bases from V and 5 bases from J, leaving 23 bases between. The CDR3 nucleotides are TGTGCCAGTACCTCCGCCAGGGGCAGGGGAAGTACTGAAGCTTTCTTT. It encodes CASTSARGRGSTEAFF.

A remark on this clonotype: A much larger clone sits a single nucleotide away, making a read error possible. This chain joins TRBV19 and TRBJ2-7; weak D call: TRBD1 (5 bases). CDR3 length: 15 residues. V was pared by 4 bases and J by 2 bases, with 15 bases between. Germline assignment: CDR1 LNHDA and CDR2 SQIVND (reference sequence). The CDR3 reads CASSTKSQGPYEQYF. The DNA of the CDR3 is TGTGCCAGTAGTACCAAGTCCCAGGGCCCCTACGAGCAGTACTTC.

CDR3 nucleotides: TGTGCCAGCAGCCTTGTGGGCGGGAGCCGCACAGATACGCAGTATTTT. Its translation is CASSLVGGSRTDTQYF. V usage is TRBV11-2 and J usage is TRBJ2-3; 7 nucleotides agree with TRBD2. V lost 5 bases to trimming and J lost 1 base; unmatched junction nucleotides: 9. Germline V gene sequence: CDR1 SGHAT, CDR2 FQNNGV. The CDR3 consists of 16 residues.

The V call is TRBV30, the J call TRBJ2-6, with D perhaps matching TRBD1 (5 bases). V was trimmed by 2 bases and J by 3 bases, leaving 14 bases between them. The CDR3 has 16 amino acids. Germline CDR1 reads GTSNPN; CDR2 reads SVGIG (reference sequence). The CDR3 coding sequence is TGTGCCTGGAGTAGTCAGGGAACGGTTGGGGCCAACGTCCTGACTTTC. It specifies CAWSSQGTVGANVLTF.

In its sample, this clonotype was seen many times. The gene calls are TRBV27 and TRBJ2-7, with D maybe TRBD1 (5 bases). The germline gives CDR1 MNHEY, CDR2 SMNVEV (reference sequence). The CDR3 loop spans 14 amino acids. Trimming took 6 bases from V and 6 from J, leaving 18 bases between them. The CDR3 sequence: CASSREPTTSEQYF. The CDR3 DNA reads as TGTGCCAGCAGCAGGGAACCCACTACGAGCGAGCAGTACTTC.

Concerning this clonotype itself: This may be a read error, as it is one base from a much larger clone. The conserved final phenylalanine or tryptophan is absent from the CDR3, which likely points to a read error. The chain links TRBV28 to TRBJ1-1; no firm D call. Looked up from germline, CDR1 is MDHEN and CDR2 is SYDVKM. CDR3 size: 16 residues. Trimming shortened V by 2 bases and J by 5 bases, and 18 bases separated the two germline ends. The CDR3 bases are TGTGCCAGCAGTTTAAGTGGGTTTGAGATTGTTACTGAAGCTTTCTTG. Amino acids: CASSLSGFEIVTEAFL.